Below are 27 T cell receptor beta chains sequenced from a single sample in a study of CD8+ T cells in alopecia areata. As the sequencing template, cDNA was produced by extracting RNA and reverse transcribing it. Sequencing was performed with immunoSEQ multiplex PCR; in TCRdb, only in-frame clones are kept and a portion is missing. The sample consists of some 110,000 clones, over 60% of them appearing once. Sample: CD4+ T cells sorted from blood. The receptors were gathered from a human donor in good health.

This clone occurred once. J is TRBJ1-1 and V is TRBV11-3; D may be TRBD1 (5 bases). V was trimmed by 5 bases and J by 1 base, leaving 8 bases between them. The V gene's germline CDR1 is SGHNT and CDR2 YENEEA. The CDR3 loop spans 13 amino acids. The CDR3, as DNA: TGTGCCAGCAGCCTAACAGGGAACACTGAAGCTTTCTTT. Translating gives CASSLTGNTEAFF. The variable domain in full, completed from reference TRBV11-3 and TRBJ1-1, reads EAGVVQSPRYKIIEKKQPVAFWCNPISGHNTLYWYLQNLGQGPELLIRYENEEAVDDSQLPKDRFSAERLKGVDSTLKIQPAELGDSAVYLCASSLTGNTEAFFGQGTRLTVV.

J is TRBJ1-2 and V is TRBV6-1; D remains ambiguous. There are 13 residues in the CDR3. Germline CDR1 MNHNS, CDR2 SASEGT. Between the trimmed V and J ends, which lost 2 bases and 2 bases, there was a span of 6 bases. CDR3 DNA sequence: TGTGCCAGCAGTGAAAGCAGGAACTATGGCTACACCTTC. Translating gives CASSESRNYGYTF.

This chain joins TRBV7-2 and TRBJ2-5, with TRBD2 matching over 7 bases. Trimming took 2 bases from V and 2 from J; bases not matched to a gene: 2. The germline CDR1 and CDR2 sequences are SGHTA and FQGNSA. The CDR3 has 14 amino acids. Here the CDR3 DNA reads TGTGCCAGCAGCTTAACGGGGGGACAAGAGACCCAGTACTTC. It yields the protein CASSLTGGQETQYF. Combining the CDR3 with reference TRBV7-2 and TRBJ2-5 gives the whole variable domain GAGVSQSPSNKVTEKGKDVELRCDPISGHTALYWYRQSLGQGLEFLIYFQGNSAPDKSGLPSDRFSAERTGGSVSTLTIQRTQQEDSAVYLCASSLTGGQETQYFGPGTRLLVL.

V and J are TRBV9 and TRBJ2-1; tentatively, D is TRBD2 (6 bases). This CDR3 is 13 amino acids long. Germline V gene sequence: CDR1 SGDLS, CDR2 YYNGEE. Deletions cut 6 bases from V and 6 bases from J, with 13 bases between. The CDR3 nucleotides read TGTGCCAGCAATAGGGACTCGCTCAATGAGCAGTTCTTC. Amino acid sequence: CASNRDSLNEQFF.

The chain recombines TRBV25-1 with TRBJ2-5; possible D gene TRBD1, 6 bases. This CDR3 region has 14 residues. Per the germline V gene, CDR1 is MGHDK and CDR2 is SYGVNS. Deletions cut 5 bases from V and 4 bases from J, with 14 bases between. CDR3 sequence (DNA): TGTGCCAGCAGTCGGGACACTAGGGGAGAGACCCAGTACTTC. This codes for CASSRDTRGETQYF.

The V gene is TRBV6-1, the J gene TRBJ2-1; D gene ambiguous. The CDR3 has 11 residues. V was clipped by 4 bases and J by 8 bases, with 6 bases between them. The V gene's germline CDR1 is MNHNS and CDR2 SASEGT. The CDR3 spells CASSGGDEQFF. The CDR3 nucleotides read TGTGCCAGCAGTGGTGGAGATGAGCAGTTCTTC.

The chain employs TRBV4-1 and TRBJ2-7, with 9 positions matching TRBD1. The CDR3 contains 15 residues. V dropped 2 bases and J dropped 5; count of bases not matched to a gene: 7. Germline values: CDR1 MGHRA, CDR2 YSYEKL. The CDR3: CASSQPRDRDHEQYF. The CDR3 DNA reads TGCGCCAGCAGCCAACCCCGGGACAGGGACCACGAGCAGTACTTC.

This clone was recorded a few times. The chain carries TRBV28 and TRBJ2-3, with D perhaps TRBD1 or TRBD2 (6 bases each). V lost 2 bases, J lost 2 bases, and 14 bases lay in between. CDR3 length equals 16 residues. The germline gives CDR1 MDHEN, CDR2 SYDVKM. The chain's CDR3 is CASSLEGGGDTDTQYF. Written as DNA, the CDR3 is TGTGCCAGCAGTTTAGAGGGGGGCGGGGACACAGATACGCAGTATTTT.

The chain combines TRBV14 with TRBJ2-5, with D unresolved. CDR1 is SGHDN, CDR2 FVKESK, per germline. The CDR3 consists of 13 residues. V was pared by 1 base and J by 0 bases, with 3 bases between. CDR3 residues: CASSQVDQETQYF. CDR3 DNA sequence: TGTGCCAGCAGCCAAGTGGACCAAGAGACCCAGTACTTC.

The chain is built from TRBV9 and TRBJ1-6, with 8 positions matching TRBD1. V gave up 3 bases and J gave up 10 bases; unmatched junction bases: 15. This CDR3 spans 17 amino acids. Per germline, CDR1 SGDLS and CDR2 YYNGEE. The CDR3 spells CASSDSLQGGRWSPLHF. The CDR3 bases are TGTGCCAGCAGCGATAGCCTACAGGGGGGAAGGTGGTCACCCCTCCACTTT.

The genes are TRBV30 and TRBJ1-1; the D gene is possibly TRBD1 (5 bases). V lost 5 bases to trimming and J lost 1 base, with 8 bases between them. Germline lookup yields CDR1 GTSNPN and CDR2 SVGIG (reference sequence). The CDR3 totals 12 residues. The CDR3 region is CAWGGWNTEAFF. CDR3 DNA sequence: TGTGCCTGGGGGGGTTGGAACACTGAAGCTTTCTTT.

This clone was recorded a few times. This chain uses TRBV15 with TRBJ2-5, with D maybe TRBD1 (5 bases). V was pared by 5 bases and J by 2 bases, with 21 bases between. There are 17 residues in the CDR3. In germline, CDR1 is LNHNV, CDR2 YYDKDF (reference sequence). The CDR3 sequence: CATSLHGRGRWQETQYF. The CDR3 nucleotides read TGTGCCACCAGCCTCCACGGTAGGGGAAGGTGGCAAGAGACCCAGTACTTC. Full variable domain (remainder filled in from reference TRBV15 and TRBJ2-5): DAMVIQNPRYQVTQFGKPVTLSCSQTLNHNVMYWYQQKSSQAPKLLFHYYDKDFNNEADTPDNFQSRRPNTSFCFLDIRSPGLGDTAMYLCATSLHGRGRWQETQYFGPGTRLLVL.

This sequence joins TRBV5-1 and TRBJ2-7; D may correspond to TRBD1 or TRBD2 (5 bases each). The germline V and J ends were trimmed by 3 bases and 3 bases, with 13 bases remaining between them. Germline loops: CDR1 SGHRS, CDR2 YFSETQ. The CDR3 is made up of 14 amino acids. The DNA of the CDR3 is TGCGCCAGCAGCTCTCCTGGGGGAAACTACGAGCAGTACTTC. As protein: CASSSPGGNYEQYF.

The chain recombines TRBV29-1 with TRBJ2-1, with D unresolved. V shed 7 bases and J shed 5 bases, with 6 bases lying between them. CDR1 and CDR2 from the germline V gene are SQVTM and ANQGSEA. The CDR3 contains 10 residues. The CDR3 region has the DNA TGCAGCGGCGGTCACAATGAGCAGTTCTTC. Its protein product is CSGGHNEQFF.

This clone was seen only once. The V call is TRBV2, the J call TRBJ1-1; unclear D gene. Germline V gene data show CDR1 as SNHLY and CDR2 as FYNNEI. Trimming left V 1 base short and J 1 base short, with 10 bases between. The length of the CDR3 is 15 residues. In nucleotides, the CDR3 is TGTGCCAGCAGTGAAGTTAGACGGGGGAACACTGAAGCTTTCTTT. Its translation: CASSEVRRGNTEAFF.

The chain links TRBV7-9 to TRBJ2-3; D is unresolved. The V gene's germline CDR1 is SEHNR and CDR2 FQNEAQ (reference sequence). The CDR3 is 14 residues long. V was clipped by 6 bases and J by 2 bases, with 12 bases between them. CDR3 sequence (DNA): TGTGCCAGCAGGCAAAGCGCCTCCACAGATACGCAGTATTTT. It encodes CASRQSASTDTQYF. Together with reference TRBV7-9 and TRBJ2-3, the CDR3 gives the full variable domain: DTGVSQNPRHKITKRGQNVTFRCDPISEHNRLYWYRQTLGQGPEFLTYFQNEAQLEKSRLLSDRFSAERPKGSFSTLEIQRTEQGDSAMYLCASRQSASTDTQYFGPGTRLTVL.

This clone was found a few times. The V call is TRBV29-1, the J call TRBJ2-7; no reliable D call. V lost 0 bases and J lost 6, with 9 bases in between. CDR1 is SQVTM and CDR2 is ANQGSEA in the germline V gene. CDR3 length equals 12 residues. The CDR3 reads CSVEDPVSEQYF. The CDR3 coding sequence is TGCAGCGTTGAAGACCCCGTATCCGAGCAGTACTTC.

The chain links TRBV29-1 to TRBJ2-7, with 9 bases aligning to TRBD1. This CDR3 contains 16 residues. Germline V lookup: CDR1 SQVTM, CDR2 ANQGSEA. V lost 4 bases to trimming and J lost 2 bases; unmatched junction nucleotides: 12. CDR3 region: CSVVLSGTGIPYEQYF. The CDR3, as DNA: TGCAGCGTTGTACTTTCCGGGACAGGGATTCCCTACGAGCAGTACTTC.

Only one count was recorded for this clone. The rearrangement joins TRBV30 to TRBJ1-6; 9 bases line up with TRBD1. This CDR3 comprises 12 residues. Trimming at V came to 7 bases and at J to 8 bases, leaving 3 bases not matched to a gene. In germline, CDR1 is GTSNPN, CDR2 SVGIG (reference sequence). CDR3 protein: CASGQGHSPLHF. CDR3 bases: TGTGCCTCCGGACAGGGGCATTCACCCCTCCACTTT.

The chain joins TRBV11-2 to TRBJ2-7; 10 positions match TRBD1. Germline loops: CDR1 SGHAT, CDR2 FQNNGV. V shed 3 bases and J 5 bases; nucleotides not matched to a gene: 4. CDR3 length: 14 residues. The CDR3 coding sequence is TGTGCCAGCAGCTTTAGGACAGGGGGGAACGAGCAGTACTTC. Translated: CASSFRTGGNEQYF. Variable domain in full (rest from reference TRBV11-2 and TRBJ2-7): EAGVAQSPRYKIIEKRQSVAFWCNPISGHATLYWYQQILGQGPKLLIQFQNNGVVDDSQLPKDRFSAERLKGVDSTLKIQPAKLEDSAVYLCASSFRTGGNEQYFGPGTRLTVT.

This chain uses TRBV15 with TRBJ1-1; D is uncertain. The CDR3 contains 12 residues. V lost 0 bases to trimming and J lost 2 bases, with 1 base between them. CDR1 is LNHNV, CDR2 YYDKDF, per germline (reference sequence). The CDR3 protein is CATSRDNTEAFF. In DNA, the CDR3 is TGTGCCACCAGCAGAGACAACACTGAAGCTTTCTTT.

The V gene is TRBV4-2, the J gene TRBJ1-1; 11 bases align to TRBD1. V shed 2 bases and J 2 bases; nucleotides not matched to a gene: 7. The length of the CDR3 is 17 residues. Germline V lookup: CDR1 LGHNA, CDR2 YNFKEQ. CDR3 sequence reads: CASSQNDGTGGNTEAFF. CDR3 bases: TGTGCCAGCAGCCAAAATGATGGGACAGGGGGTAACACTGAAGCTTTCTTT.

This rearrangement joins TRBV29-1 to TRBJ2-1; no clear D gene. The germline V and J ends were trimmed by 5 bases and 0 bases, with 8 bases remaining between them. The length of the CDR3 is 13 residues. Per germline, CDR1 SQVTM and CDR2 ANQGSEA. CDR3 DNA: TGCAGCGTTTCGACCATCTCCTACAATGAGCAGTTCTTC. Encoded protein: CSVSTISYNEQFF.

The chain employs TRBV23-1 and TRBJ1-2; possibly TRBD1 for D (5 bases). TRBV23-1 is marked as an open reading frame, function uncertain. This CDR3 is 14 amino acids long. V was clipped by 6 bases and J by 4 bases, with 15 bases between them. The CDR3 bases are TGCGCCAGCAGCAGGGAGGGGAAGGTCTATGGCTACACCTTC. It encodes CASSREGKVYGYTF.

This clone has a single count. The chain combines TRBV5-6 with TRBJ1-1; D is unresolved. Germline loops: CDR1 SGHDT, CDR2 YYEEEE. CDR3 size: 15 residues. V was cut by 4 bases and J by 1 base, with 14 bases left in between. The CDR3 sequence: CASSPRAGGNTEAFF. CDR3 bases: TGTGCCAGCAGCCCCCGTGCGGGAGGGAACACTGAAGCTTTCTTT. The variable domain in full, completed from reference TRBV5-6 and TRBJ1-1, reads DAGVTQSPTHLIKTRGQQVTLRCSPKSGHDTVSWYQQALGQGPQFIFQYYEEEERQRGNFPDRFSGHQFPNYSSELNVNALLLGDSALYLCASSPRAGGNTEAFFGQGTRLTVV.

This clone was observed a handful of times. V usage is TRBV30 and J usage is TRBJ2-2, with D perhaps matching TRBD1 (6 bases). Trimming stripped 3 bases from V and 1 base from J, with 6 bases between. The CDR3 consists of 13 residues. The germline gives CDR1 GTSNPN, CDR2 SVGIG (reference sequence). The CDR3 loop is CAWRGQNTGELFF. The CDR3 DNA reads TGTGCCTGGAGGGGACAGAACACCGGGGAGCTGTTTTTT.

This chain links TRBV20-1 with TRBJ1-4; D ambiguous. The length of the CDR3 is 11 residues. V was pared by 3 bases and J by 9 bases, with 8 bases between. Germline CDR1 DFQATT, CDR2 SNEGSKA (reference sequence). This chain's CDR3 is CSASLSQKLFF. The DNA of the CDR3 is TGCAGTGCTAGCTTAAGCCAAAAACTGTTTTTT.